These 22 T cell receptor beta chains share one sample of origin, sequenced in a study of T cells in Graves' hyperthyroidism and ophthalmopathy. Amplified TCR beta CDR3 regions came from RNA transcripts. The HTBI primer set served for first-round RT-PCR of the TCR CDR3. TCRdb used MiXCR to reprocess the multiplex PCR reads, holding one entry per CDR3 protein. This sample yields about 96,000 distinct CDR3 sequences, of which about 51% are seen a single time; roughly 27% belongs to the top ten. Material for sequencing was blood. The receptors derive from a woman in her 40s with Graves' hyperthyroidism.

The CDR3 loop is CASSPIDARETQHF. CDR3 DNA sequence: TGTGCCAGCAGCCCGATTGATGCGCGCGAGACCCAGCATTTT. This chain links TRBV12-3 or TRBV12-4 with TRBJ1-5; D is undetermined. The CDR3 consists of 14 residues. Trimming took 6 bases from V and 11 from J, leaving 20 bases between them.

In its sample, this clonotype was seen many times. This chain connects TRBV7-2 to TRBJ1-1; TRBD1 is a possible D gene (5 bases). CDR3 length equals 14 residues. The germline gives CDR1 SGHTA, CDR2 FQGNSA. V was pared by 1 base and J by 4 bases, with 10 bases between. The CDR3: CASSLVAGPTEAFF. The CDR3 nucleotides are TGTGCCAGCAGCTTAGTGGCAGGGCCCACTGAAGCTTTCTTT.

The rearrangement links TRBV29-1 to TRBJ1-1, with D unclear. V was pared by 8 bases and J by 5 bases, with 9 bases between. CDR3 length: 10 residues. Looked up from germline, CDR1 is SQVTM and CDR2 is ANQGSEA. CDR3 nucleotides: TGCAGCACCGGACTGACTGAAGCTTTCTTT. Amino acid sequence: CSTGLTEAFF.

The chain is built from TRBV20-1 and TRBJ2-3; the match to TRBD1 covers 8 bases. Germline CDR1 reads DFQATT; CDR2 reads SNEGSKA (reference sequence). This CDR3 contains 18 residues. Trimming at V came to 0 bases and at J to 4 bases, leaving 15 bases not matched to a gene. The CDR3 DNA follows: TGCAGTGCTAGAGATCCGCTCTCAGGGGGCGCGGTCCCAGATACGCAGTATTTT. This translates into CSARDPLSGGAVPDTQYF.

A remark on this clonotype: An end of the junction differs from the germline gene, which may be a read error. This chain links TRBV6-5 with TRBJ2-7; D unclear. Germline CDR1 is MNHEY and CDR2 is SVGAGI. This CDR3 has 12 residues. The CDR3 spells CASSYSDANYHF. CDR3 nucleotide sequence: TGTGCCAGCAGTTACTCCGACGCGAACTACCACTTC.

This clonotype was seen ten or more times. The rearrangement joins TRBV20-1 to TRBJ1-2; the D gene is possibly TRBD1 (6 bases). The germline V gene encodes CDR1 DFQATT and CDR2 SNEGSKA (reference sequence). CDR3 length equals 13 residues. V was pared by 6 bases and J by 4 bases, with 15 bases between. The CDR3 sequence is CSAGAGTVYGYTF. As DNA, the CDR3 is TGCAGTGCGGGGGCCGGGACGGTCTATGGCTACACCTTC.

This clonotype was detected ten times or more. The chain links TRBV14 to TRBJ2-7; D ambiguous. There are 14 residues in the CDR3. Trimming cost V 4 bases and J 1 base, with 11 bases left between them. The germline V gene encodes CDR1 SGHDN and CDR2 FVKESK. In DNA form, the CDR3 reads TGTGCCAGCAGCCGAATGGGGTCATCCTACGAGCAGTACTTC. Amino acid sequence: CASSRMGSSYEQYF.

CDR3 in amino acids: CASSEEAGGQETQYF. In DNA, the CDR3 is TGCGCCAGCAGTGAAGAAGCGGGAGGACAAGAGACCCAGTACTTC. This chain joins TRBV10-2 and TRBJ2-5, with 9 bases lining up with TRBD2. CDR3 size: 15 residues. V dropped 3 bases and J dropped 2; count of bases not matched to a gene: 4. The V gene's germline CDR1 is WSHSY and CDR2 SAAADI.

The chain employs TRBV20-1 and TRBJ2-5, with 9 positions matching TRBD2. In germline, CDR1 is DFQATT, CDR2 SNEGSKA (reference sequence). The CDR3 runs 15 residues. V was clipped by 3 bases and J by 5 bases; unmatched bases: 10. The CDR3 coding sequence is TGCAGTGCTAGCCTTGGGGCTAGCGGGACCGAGACCCAGTACTTC. Translation gives CSASLGASGTETQYF.

The J gene is TRBJ2-2, the V gene TRBV29-1, with D unclear. Trimming shortened V by 4 bases and J by 2 bases, and 11 bases separated the two germline ends. CDR3 length: 14 amino acids. Germline CDR1 is SQVTM and CDR2 is ANQGSEA. CDR3 in amino acids: CSVGPAANTGELFF. The CDR3 nucleotides read TGCAGCGTTGGACCCGCGGCCAACACCGGGGAGCTGTTTTTT.

V is TRBV29-1 and J is TRBJ1-2; tentatively, D is TRBD1 (5 bases). Germline V gene sequence: CDR1 SQVTM, CDR2 ANQGSEA. This CDR3 region has 10 residues. Deletions cut 7 bases from V and 8 bases from J, with 11 bases between. CDR3 sequence reads: CSGGGSGYTF. CDR3 DNA: TGCAGCGGGGGCGGGAGCGGCTACACCTTC.

The chain couples TRBV12-3 or TRBV12-4 to TRBJ1-5, with D possibly TRBD1 on 6 matching bases. CDR3 length equals 14 residues. V was cut by 8 bases and J by 6 bases, with 17 bases left in between. The chain's CDR3 is CASRFPGEVQPQHF. In DNA, the CDR3 is TGTGCCAGCCGATTCCCAGGGGAGGTTCAGCCCCAGCATTTT.

This clonotype has only a few counts. The chain combines TRBV7-9 with TRBJ1-1; 9 bases map to TRBD1. The germline V gene has CDR1 SEHNR and CDR2 FQNEAQ (reference sequence). The CDR3 is 18 residues long. With V trimmed by 8 bases and J by 4 bases, 20 bases remained unmatched. The chain's CDR3 is CASSPPGQGRTLGTEAFF. The CDR3 DNA follows: TGTGCCAGCTCACCACCCGGACAGGGGCGCACGCTGGGCACTGAAGCTTTCTTT.

The chain couples TRBV15 to TRBJ1-5; 8 bases fit TRBD1. Trimming removed 3 bases from V and 0 bases from J; junction bases left unmatched: 4. The CDR3 covers 16 residues. Germline assignment: CDR1 LNHNV and CDR2 YYDKDF (reference sequence). The CDR3 nucleotides are TGTGCCACCAGCAGGCCGGACAGGGCTAGCAATCAGCCCCAGCATTTT. Encoded protein: CATSRPDRASNQPQHF.

On this clonotype: This may arise from a read error, as a much more abundant clone is one base away. The chain combines TRBV5-4 with TRBJ2-1; D might be TRBD1 (7 bases). This CDR3 spans 13 amino acids. CDR1 is SGHNT, CDR2 YYREEE, per germline (reference sequence). CDR3 sequence: CASSLVPRGERFF. Written as DNA, the CDR3 is TGTGCCAGCAGCTTGGTGCCCAGGGGGGAGCGGTTCTTC.

The chain carries TRBV10-1 and TRBJ1-1, with TRBD1 matching over 9 bases. CDR1 and CDR2 (germline): WNHNN, SYGVQD (reference sequence). This CDR3 contains 15 residues. The trim removed 3 bases at V and 11 bases at J, leaving 13 bases unmatched. The CDR3 loop reads CASSDVQGRDRVAFF. The CDR3 DNA follows: TGCGCCAGCAGTGATGTTCAGGGTCGGGACAGGGTGGCTTTCTTT.

In regard to this clonotype: This sequence may be a read error, since a much larger clone differs from it by one base. This likely comes from a read error, as the CDR3 has no conserved phenylalanine or tryptophan at its end. This chain links TRBV12-5 with TRBJ2-2, with D perhaps TRBD1 (6 bases). CDR1 and CDR2 from the germline V gene are LGHNT and FRNRAP. The CDR3 covers 14 residues. Trimming pared 6 bases from V and 6 bases from J, leaving 14 bases between. The CDR3 sequence: CASGHIDRPGELFL. CDR3 DNA sequence: TGTGCTAGTGGCCACATCGACAGGCCCGGGGAGCTGTTTCTT.

This clonotype was counted ten times or more. The V gene is TRBV20-1, the J gene TRBJ1-5; 10 bases are a match to TRBD1. CDR1 is DFQATT and CDR2 is SNEGSKA in the germline V gene (reference sequence). Trimming at V came to 1 base and at J to 5 bases, leaving 8 bases not matched to a gene. The CDR3 loop spans 16 amino acids. CDR3 sequence: CSARVKGQGDHQPQHF. The CDR3 DNA sequence: TGCAGTGCTAGAGTAAAAGGACAGGGGGACCATCAGCCCCAGCATTTT.

This clonotype was observed many times. One end of the junction does not line up with germline, which may come from a read error. The gene calls are TRBV7-2 and TRBJ1-1, with no clear D. The germline gives CDR1 SGHTA, CDR2 FQGNSA. The CDR3 has 15 amino acids. CDR3 amino acids: CASSPPGVPNTEAFF. The CDR3 DNA reads as TGCGCCAGCAGCCCCCCCGGGGTACCGAACACTGAAGCTTTCTTT.

V usage is TRBV25-1 and J usage is TRBJ2-2; tentatively, D is TRBD2 (6 bases). The CDR3 loop spans 17 amino acids. Looked up from germline, CDR1 is MGHDK and CDR2 is SYGVNS. V lost 4 bases and J lost 1, with 16 bases in between. Written as DNA, the CDR3 is TGTGCCAGCAGTGCTAGAGGGTCGACTAGGAACACCGGGGAGCTGTTTTTT. Its protein is CASSARGSTRNTGELFF.

The V gene is TRBV20-1, the J gene TRBJ2-2, with TRBD1 matching over 11 bases. The V gene's germline CDR1 is DFQATT and CDR2 SNEGSKA (reference sequence). There are 14 residues in the CDR3. Trimming took 5 bases from V and 4 from J; bases not matched to a gene: 3. The CDR3 nucleotides read TGCAGTGCTTCCGGGACAGGGGGCACCGGGGAGCTGTTTTTT. Encoded protein: CSASGTGGTGELFF.

This clonotype occurred once. This chain connects TRBV29-1 to TRBJ2-5; 9 bases are shared with TRBD2. Germline assignment: CDR1 SQVTM and CDR2 ANQGSEA. Losses at the gene ends were 8 bases for V and 0 bases for J; bases not matched to a gene: 7. There are 14 residues in the CDR3. CDR3 protein: CSSDQREDQETQYF. DNA for the CDR3: TGCAGCAGTGACCAGCGGGAGGACCAAGAGACCCAGTACTTC.